This TCR beta chain originates from a study of cytomegalovirus exposure and HLA in healthy donors. Study details: When 398 donors were genotyped, about 80% of them were found to fall in the Caucasian-associated ancestry cluster. Regarding the study as a whole: Later analysis identified a missense DCLRE1C variant that was linked to TCR beta V- and J-gene trimming. Rarity held for most TCR sequences, but there were some public TCRs that occurred in many donors. Reported results showed that the classifier diagnosed cytomegalovirus status with high specificity and sensitivity.

This PCR relied on a set of 60 Vbeta primers and 13 Jbeta primers. TCRdb keeps only in-frame clones here, not all; method: immunoSEQ multiplex PCR. The data hold approximately 89,000 clones, with 62% observed a single time. Concerning this clone: The target antigen is unknown.

Germline V gene data show CDR1 as MDHEN and CDR2 as SYDVKM. This CDR3 is built from 11 residues. Trimming shortened V by 6 bases and J by 4 bases, and 4 bases separated the two germline ends. Sequenced sample: PBMCs. The TCR was taken from a woman aged 25 to 39 in good health and CMV-seropositive. The chain uses TRBV28 and TRBJ2-4, with D unresolved. The DNA for the CDR3 is TGTGCCAGCAGCCTTAAAAACATTCAGTACTTC. It yields the protein CASSLKNIQYF.